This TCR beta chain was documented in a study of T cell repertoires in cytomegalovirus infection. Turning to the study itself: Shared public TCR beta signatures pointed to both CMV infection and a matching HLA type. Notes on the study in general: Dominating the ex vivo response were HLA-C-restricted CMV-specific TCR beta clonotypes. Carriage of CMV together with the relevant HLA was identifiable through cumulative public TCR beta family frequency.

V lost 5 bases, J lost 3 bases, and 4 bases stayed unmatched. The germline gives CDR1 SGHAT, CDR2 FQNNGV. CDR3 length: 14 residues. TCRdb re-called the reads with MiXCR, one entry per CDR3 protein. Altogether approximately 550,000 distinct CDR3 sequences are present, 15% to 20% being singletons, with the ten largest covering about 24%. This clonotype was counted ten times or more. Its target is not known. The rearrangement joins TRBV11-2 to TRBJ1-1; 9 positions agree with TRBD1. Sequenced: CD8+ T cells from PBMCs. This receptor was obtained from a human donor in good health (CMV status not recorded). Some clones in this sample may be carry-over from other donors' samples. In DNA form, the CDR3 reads TGTGCCAGCAGCCCGTGGGACAGGGACACTGAAGCTTTCTTT. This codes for CASSPWDRDTEAFF.